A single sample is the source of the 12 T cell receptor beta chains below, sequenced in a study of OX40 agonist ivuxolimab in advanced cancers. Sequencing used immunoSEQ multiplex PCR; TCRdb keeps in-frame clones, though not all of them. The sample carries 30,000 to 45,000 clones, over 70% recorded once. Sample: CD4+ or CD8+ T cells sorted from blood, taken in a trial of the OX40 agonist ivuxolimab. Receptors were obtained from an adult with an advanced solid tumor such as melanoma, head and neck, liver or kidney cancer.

CDR3 amino acids: CASSPGQGGYGYTF. The CDR3 DNA reads as TGTGCCAGCTCACCGGGACAGGGGGGCTATGGCTACACCTTC. V gene TRBV18 combines with J gene TRBJ1-2, with 11 bases lining up with TRBD1. The germline V gene encodes CDR1 KGHSH and CDR2 LQKENI. Trimming at V came to 3 bases and at J to 4 bases, leaving 1 base not matched to a gene. The CDR3 length is 14 residues.

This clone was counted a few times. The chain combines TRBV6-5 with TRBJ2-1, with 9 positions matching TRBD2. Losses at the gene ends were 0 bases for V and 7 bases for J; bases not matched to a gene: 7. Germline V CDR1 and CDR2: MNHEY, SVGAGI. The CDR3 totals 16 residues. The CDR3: CASSYSGAGGRNEQFF. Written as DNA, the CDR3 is TGTGCCAGCAGTTACTCGGGAGCGGGAGGTCGTAATGAGCAGTTCTTC.

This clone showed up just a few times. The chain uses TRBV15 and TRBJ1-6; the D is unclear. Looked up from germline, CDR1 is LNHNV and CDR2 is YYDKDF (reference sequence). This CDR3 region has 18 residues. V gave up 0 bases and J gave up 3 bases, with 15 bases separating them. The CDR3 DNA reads TGTGCCACCAGCAGAGATGAGGGAACCTCAATCTATAATTCACCCCTCCACTTT. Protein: CATSRDEGTSIYNSPLHF.

The CDR3 here is CASSTPRQGGTEAFF. The CDR3 DNA reads as TGTGCCAGCAGCACACCAAGACAGGGAGGGACTGAAGCTTTCTTT. The chain is built from TRBV6-5 and TRBJ1-1; 7 bases align to TRBD1. CDR3 length: 15 residues. Germline V gene lookup returns CDR1 MNHEY and CDR2 SVGAGI. With V trimmed by 6 bases and J by 5 bases, 12 bases remained unmatched.

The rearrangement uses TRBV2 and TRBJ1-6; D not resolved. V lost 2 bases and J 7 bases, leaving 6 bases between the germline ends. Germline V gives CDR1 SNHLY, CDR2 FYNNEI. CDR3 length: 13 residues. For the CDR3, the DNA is TGTGCCAGCAGTGAATTGAGGAATTCACCCCTCCACTTT. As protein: CASSELRNSPLHF.

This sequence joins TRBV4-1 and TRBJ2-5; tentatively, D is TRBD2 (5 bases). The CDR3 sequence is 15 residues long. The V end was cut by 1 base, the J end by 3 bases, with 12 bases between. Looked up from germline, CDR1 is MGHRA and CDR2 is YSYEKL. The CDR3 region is CASSQAGWREETQYF. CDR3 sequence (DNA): TGCGCCAGCAGCCAAGCGGGGTGGCGAGAAGAGACCCAGTACTTC.

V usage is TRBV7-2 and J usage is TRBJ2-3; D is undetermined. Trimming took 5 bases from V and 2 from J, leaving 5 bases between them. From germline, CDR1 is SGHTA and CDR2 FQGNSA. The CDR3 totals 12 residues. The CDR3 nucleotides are TGTGCCAGCAGCCCGTACACAGATACGCAGTATTTT. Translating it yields CASSPYTDTQYF.

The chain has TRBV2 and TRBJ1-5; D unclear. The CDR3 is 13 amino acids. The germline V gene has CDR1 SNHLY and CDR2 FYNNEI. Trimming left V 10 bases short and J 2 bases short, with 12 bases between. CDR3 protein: CAKGPGGNQPQHF. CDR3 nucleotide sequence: TGTGCCAAAGGCCCAGGTGGCAATCAGCCCCAGCATTTT. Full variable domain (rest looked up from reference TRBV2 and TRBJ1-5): EPEVTQTPSHQVTQMGQEVILRCVPISNHLYFYWYRQILGQKVEFLVSFYNNEISEKSEIFDDQFSVERPDGSNFTLKIRSTKLEDSAMYFCAKGPGGNQPQHFGDGTRLSIL.

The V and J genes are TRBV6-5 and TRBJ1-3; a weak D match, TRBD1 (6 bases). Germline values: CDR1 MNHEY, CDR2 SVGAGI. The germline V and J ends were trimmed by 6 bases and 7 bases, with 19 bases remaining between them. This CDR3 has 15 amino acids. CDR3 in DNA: TGTGCCAGCAGGCAGGGTGGGGGGGCGAGGAACACCATATATTTT. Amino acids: CASRQGGGARNTIYF.

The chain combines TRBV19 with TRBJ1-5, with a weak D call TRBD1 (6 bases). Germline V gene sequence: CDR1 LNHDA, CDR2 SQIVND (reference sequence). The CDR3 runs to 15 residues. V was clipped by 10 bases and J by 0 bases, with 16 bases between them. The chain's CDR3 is CATPDGDNSNQPQHF. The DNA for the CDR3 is TGTGCCACCCCAGACGGGGACAATAGCAATCAGCCCCAGCATTTT.

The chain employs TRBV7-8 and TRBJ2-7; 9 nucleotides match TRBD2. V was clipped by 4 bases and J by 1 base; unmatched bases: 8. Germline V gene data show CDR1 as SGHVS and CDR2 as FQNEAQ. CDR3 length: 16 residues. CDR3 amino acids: CASSSVAGAGSYEQYF. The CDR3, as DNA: TGTGCCAGCAGCTCTGTAGCGGGAGCGGGGTCCTACGAGCAGTACTTC.

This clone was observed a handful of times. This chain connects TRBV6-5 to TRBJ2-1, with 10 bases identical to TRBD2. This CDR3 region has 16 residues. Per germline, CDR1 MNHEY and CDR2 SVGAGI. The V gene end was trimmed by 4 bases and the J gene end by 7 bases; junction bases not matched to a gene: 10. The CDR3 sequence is CASSSPGLAQVNEQFF. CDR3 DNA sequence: TGTGCCAGCAGTTCGCCGGGACTAGCGCAGGTGAATGAGCAGTTCTTC.